Given below is one T cell receptor (beta chain) in context. Its specificity is unknown. This specimen belongs to a study of cytomegalovirus exposure and HLA in healthy donors. The study's findings and limits: In a later analysis, donors in an Asian-associated ancestry cluster reportedly had fewer N-insertions in productive TCRs than the cohort mean. The authors judged a highly shared variant cluster likely a sequencing artifact. Per published reports, the classifier diagnosed cytomegalovirus status with high specificity and sensitivity.

The PCR employed 60 Vbeta primers together with 13 Jbeta primers. The repertoire was sequenced with immunoSEQ multiplex PCR; TCRdb's copy has only in-frame clones and lacks some. The sample includes tens of thousands of clones, roughly three quarters of them seen just once. The ends were cut back, 6 bases at V and 8 bases at J, with 16 bases in the middle. The CDR3 is made up of 13 amino acids. Germline CDR1 and CDR2: WSHSY and SAAADI. The TCR sequence derives from a woman in her forties or fifties in good health and CMV-seropositive. J is TRBJ1-1 and V is TRBV10-2; D may be TRBD1 (5 bases). The specimen sequenced was PBMCs. Here the CDR3 DNA reads TGCGCCAGCAGCTTGCGGGACCGAGGGGAAGCTTTCTTT. Translated: CASSLRDRGEAFF.